Below, 8 T cell receptor beta chains from the same sample are listed, as sequenced in a study of T cells in Graves' hyperthyroidism and ophthalmopathy. TCR beta CDR3 sequences were amplified from RNA transcripts. Primed by the HTBI set, a first-round RT-PCR was run on the TCR CDR3. TCRdb re-derived calls from the multiplex PCR reads in MiXCR, one entry per CDR3 protein. Here the sample spans over 700,000 distinct CDR3 sequences, 30% to 40% being singletons. Input material: blood. The receptor set was obtained from a woman aged 35 to 49 with Graves' hyperthyroidism.

This clonotype has a handful of counts. This rearrangement joins TRBV6-2 or TRBV6-3 to TRBJ1-1; maybe TRBD1 (6 bases). The V gene's germline CDR1 is MNHEY and CDR2 SVGEGT. Trimming pared 2 bases from V and 8 bases from J, leaving 9 bases between. CDR3 length: 12 residues. CDR3 amino acids: CASSYGTIEAFF. CDR3 nucleotides: TGTGCCAGCAGTTACGGGACAATAGAAGCTTTCTTT.

Ten or more counts support this clonotype. The chain carries TRBV7-2 and TRBJ2-5; TRBD2 matches 8 bases. The length of the CDR3 is 15 residues. Germline CDR1 reads SGHTA; CDR2 reads FQGNSA. V shed 1 base, J shed 0 bases, and the junction held 1 base outside the gene matches. CDR3 loop: CASSLVGGDQETQYF. Here the CDR3 DNA reads TGTGCCAGCAGCTTAGTCGGGGGGGACCAAGAGACCCAGTACTTC.

The chain has TRBV25-1 and TRBJ2-7, with D possibly being TRBD1 or TRBD2 (5 bases each). V was pared by 4 bases and J by 7 bases, with 14 bases between. CDR1 MGHDK and CDR2 SYGVNS come from the germline V gene. This CDR3 is built from 13 residues. The CDR3 coding sequence is TGTGCCAGCAGTGTGGCAGGGACGGGAGAGCAGTACTTC. This codes for CASSVAGTGEQYF.

The CDR3 is CASSRRDRGRGDEQYF. CDR3 nucleotides: TGCGCCAGCAGCCGCCGGGACAGGGGAAGGGGTGACGAGCAGTACTTC. The chain employs TRBV5-1 and TRBJ2-7, with 10 bases identical to TRBD1. The V segment lost 4 bases and the J segment 5 bases; nucleotides outside the gene matches: 12. Germline V lookup: CDR1 SGHRS, CDR2 YFSETQ. This CDR3 contains 16 residues.

This clonotype was found a few times. The genes are TRBV6-5 and TRBJ1-2, with 9 bases that match TRBD1. The CDR3 extends over 15 amino acids. V was pared by 2 bases and J by 8 bases, with 9 bases of the junction left unmatched. CDR1 and CDR2 from the germline V gene are MNHEY and SVGAGI. In nucleotides, the CDR3 is TGTGCCAGCAGTTACAAACGGGGGACAGGGACGGGCTACACCTTC. Protein product: CASSYKRGTGTGYTF.

This clonotype was picked up a small number of times. CDR3 in DNA: TGTGCCAGCAGCTTAGGGGAGGGCATTCAGTACTTC. Protein: CASSLGEGIQYF. This chain connects TRBV7-2 to TRBJ2-4; 7 bases match TRBD2. The V segment lost 1 base and the J segment 9 bases; nucleotides outside the gene matches: 0. This CDR3 spans 12 amino acids. The germline V gene has CDR1 SGHTA and CDR2 FQGNSA.

This clonotype was detected ten times or more. The rearrangement uses TRBV5-4 and TRBJ1-2, with 7 bases matching TRBD1. V dropped 1 base and J dropped 5; count of bases not matched to a gene: 5. The CDR3 length is 14 residues. In germline, CDR1 is SGHNT, CDR2 YYREEE (reference sequence). The DNA for the CDR3 is TGTGCCAGCAGCTTGAGGGGGCTGGGATATGGCTACACCTTC. Translated: CASSLRGLGYGYTF.

The chain uses TRBV12-3 or TRBV12-4 and TRBJ1-6, with 8 positions matching TRBD1. This CDR3 contains 17 residues. With V trimmed by 3 bases and J by 9 bases, 13 bases remained unmatched. The CDR3 bases are TGTGCCAGCAGTTTTCGTAGCAGGGGGCGTTATGGTTCACCCCTCCACTTT. It translates to CASSFRSRGRYGSPLHF.